This TCR beta chain was captured by sequencing in a study of T cell responses to AZD1222 COVID-19 vaccine. This table comes from immunoSEQ multiplex PCR, and its TCRdb copy is limited to in-frame clones, with some not included. The table lists some 130,000 clones, 85% to 95% of them singletons. This CDR3 has 16 amino acids. Losses at the gene ends were 0 bases for V and 4 bases for J; bases not matched to a gene: 8. CDR1 is GTSNPN and CDR2 is SVGIG in the germline V gene (reference sequence). General observations from the study: Spike-specific TCR repertoires showed rising breadth and depth after two AZD1222 doses. White British ancestry dominated among donors, who included more females, and clonal diversity was possibly underestimated. With dominance at 160-218 and 743-854, vaccine-associated CD4 TCRs spanned spike.

A note on this clone: The antigen remains unidentified.

Analysis merged second doses at about 4 or about 12 weeks. The source is an adult who received the AZD1222 COVID-19 vaccine. The sequences come from peripheral blood, collected 28 days after the second AZD1222 dose. The genes are TRBV30 and TRBJ1-5; 8 bases agree with TRBD1. DNA of the CDR3: TGTGCCTGGAGTGTACAGGACAGGGCCTTTAATCAGCCCCAGCATTTT. Protein sequence: CAWSVQDRAFNQPQHF.